This TCR beta chain was captured in a study of blood T cells in healthy people across ages. A J-beta primer mix and a sample-barcoded 5' primer were used in a second PCR of roughly 6 to 11 cycles. TCRdb passed the 5' RACE reads through MiXCR, listing each CDR3 protein once. The sample includes over 1,300,000 distinct CDR3 sequences, around 59% seen only once; the top ten take approximately 7%. The CDR3 totals 16 residues. Germline V gene data show CDR1 as SGHDT and CDR2 as YYEEEE. V was clipped by 1 base and J by 0 bases; unmatched bases: 2. Sample: blood. The TCR originated in a man aged 18-30 years in good health. V is TRBV5-6 and J is TRBJ2-7; 12 positions agree with TRBD2. CDR3 DNA: TGTGCCAGCAGCTTGACTAGCGGGAGGCCCTCCTACGAGCAGTACTTC. It specifies CASSLTSGRPSYEQYF.